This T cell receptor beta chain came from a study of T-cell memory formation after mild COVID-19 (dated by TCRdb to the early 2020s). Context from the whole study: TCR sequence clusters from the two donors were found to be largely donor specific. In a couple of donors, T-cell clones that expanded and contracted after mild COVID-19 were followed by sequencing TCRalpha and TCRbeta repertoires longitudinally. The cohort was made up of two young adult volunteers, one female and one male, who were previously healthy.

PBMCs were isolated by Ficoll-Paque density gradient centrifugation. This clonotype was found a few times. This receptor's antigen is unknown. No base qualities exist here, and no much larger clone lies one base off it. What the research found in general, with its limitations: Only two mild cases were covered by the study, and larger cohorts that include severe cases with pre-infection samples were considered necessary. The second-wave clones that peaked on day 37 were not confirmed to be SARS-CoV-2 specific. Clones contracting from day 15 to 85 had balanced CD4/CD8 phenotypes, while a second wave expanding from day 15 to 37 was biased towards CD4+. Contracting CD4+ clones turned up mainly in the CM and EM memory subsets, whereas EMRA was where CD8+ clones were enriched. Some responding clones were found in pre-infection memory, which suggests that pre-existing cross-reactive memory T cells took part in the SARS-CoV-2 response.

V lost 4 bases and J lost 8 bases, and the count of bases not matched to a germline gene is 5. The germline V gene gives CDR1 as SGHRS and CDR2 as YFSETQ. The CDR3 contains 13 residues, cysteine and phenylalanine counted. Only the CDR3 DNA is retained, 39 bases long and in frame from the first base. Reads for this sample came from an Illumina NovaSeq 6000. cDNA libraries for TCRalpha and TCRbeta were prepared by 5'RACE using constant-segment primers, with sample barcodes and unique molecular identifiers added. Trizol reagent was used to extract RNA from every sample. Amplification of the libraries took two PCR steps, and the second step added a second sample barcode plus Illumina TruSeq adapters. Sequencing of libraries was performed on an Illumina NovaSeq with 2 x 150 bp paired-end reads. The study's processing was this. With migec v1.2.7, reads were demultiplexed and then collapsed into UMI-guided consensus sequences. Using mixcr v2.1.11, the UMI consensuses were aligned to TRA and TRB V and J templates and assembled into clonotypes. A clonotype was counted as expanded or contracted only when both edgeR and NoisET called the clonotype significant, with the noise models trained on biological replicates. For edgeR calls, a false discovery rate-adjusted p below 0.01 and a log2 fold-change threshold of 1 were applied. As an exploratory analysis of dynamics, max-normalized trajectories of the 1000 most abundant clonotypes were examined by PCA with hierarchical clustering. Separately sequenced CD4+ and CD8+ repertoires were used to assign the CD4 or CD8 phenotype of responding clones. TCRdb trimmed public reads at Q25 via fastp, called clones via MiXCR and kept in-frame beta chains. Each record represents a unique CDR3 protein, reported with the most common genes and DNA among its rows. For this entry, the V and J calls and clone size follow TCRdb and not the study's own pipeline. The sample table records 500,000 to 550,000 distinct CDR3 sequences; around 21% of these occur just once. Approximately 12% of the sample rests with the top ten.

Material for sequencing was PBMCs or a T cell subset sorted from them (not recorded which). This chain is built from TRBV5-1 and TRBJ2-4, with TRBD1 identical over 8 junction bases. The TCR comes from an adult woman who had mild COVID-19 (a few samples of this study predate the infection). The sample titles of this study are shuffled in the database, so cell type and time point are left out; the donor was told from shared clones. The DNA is TGCGCCAGCAGCAGAGACAGGGGATACATTCAGTACTTC. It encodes CASSRDRGYIQYF. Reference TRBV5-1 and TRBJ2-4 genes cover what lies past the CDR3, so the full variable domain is KAGVTQTPRYLIKTRGQQVTLSCSPISGHRSVSWYQQTPGQGLQFLFEYFSETQRNKGNFPGRFSGRQFSNSRSEMNVSTLELGDSALYLCASSRDRGYIQYFGAGTRLSVL.